The entry that follows covers one TCR beta chain sequence. Its specificity is not known. This record belongs to a study of PD-L1 blockade in urothelial cancer. Looking at the study overall: Blood drawn 3 weeks (second dose) and 6 weeks after treatment start was analyzed.

Findings of the study overall: Pretreatment clonality of the blood TCR repertoire below the median was predictive of superior survival.

Locally advanced or metastatic urothelial carcinoma was diagnosed in the patients. Sample numbers ranged from 1 to 8 per patient, encompassing pretreatment and on-treatment collections. The junction had 18 bases not matched to a gene; V was cut back by 2 bases and J by 7 bases. The CDR3 extends over 18 amino acids. In germline, CDR1 is SGHRS, CDR2 YFSETQ. This table comes from immunoSEQ multiplex PCR, and its TCRdb copy is limited to in-frame clones, with some not included. The sample records roughly 27,000 clones, about 89% being singletons. The sample here was PBMCs, taken around atezolizumab (anti-PD-L1) treatment. This TCR was recovered from a man aged 45-60 years with urothelial cancer. The genes are TRBV5-1 and TRBJ2-1; 7 nucleotides line up with TRBD2. CDR3 loop: CASSFPRDFLVGGNEQFF. Written as DNA, the CDR3 is TGCGCCAGCAGCTTTCCAAGGGACTTCCTAGTGGGGGGGAATGAGCAGTTCTTC.